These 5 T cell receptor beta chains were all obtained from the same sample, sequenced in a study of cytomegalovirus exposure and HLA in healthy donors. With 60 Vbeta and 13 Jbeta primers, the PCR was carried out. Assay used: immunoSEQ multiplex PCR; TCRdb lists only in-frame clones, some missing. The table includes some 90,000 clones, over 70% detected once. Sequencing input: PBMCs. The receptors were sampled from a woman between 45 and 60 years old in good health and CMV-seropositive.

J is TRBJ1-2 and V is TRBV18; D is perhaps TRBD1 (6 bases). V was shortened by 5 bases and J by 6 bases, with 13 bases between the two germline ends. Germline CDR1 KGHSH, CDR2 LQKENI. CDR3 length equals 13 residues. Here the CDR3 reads CASSSDSMNGYTF. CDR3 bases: TGTGCCAGCTCATCGGACAGTATGAATGGCTACACCTTC.

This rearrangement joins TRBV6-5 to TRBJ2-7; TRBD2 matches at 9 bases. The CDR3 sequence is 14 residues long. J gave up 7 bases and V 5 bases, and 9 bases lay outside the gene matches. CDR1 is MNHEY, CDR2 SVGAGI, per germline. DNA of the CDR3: TGTGCCAGCAGTGCGGCGGGGGGGCCGAGGGAGCAGTACTTC. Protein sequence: CASSAAGGPREQYF.

The CDR3 coding sequence is TGTGCCATCTCCTTCTACCCCGGCGGAGATACGCAGTATTTT. Encoded protein: CAISFYPGGDTQYF. This chain links TRBV9 with TRBJ2-3; D is uncertain. The CDR3 runs to 14 residues. Germline CDR1 reads SGDLS; CDR2 reads YYNGEE. The V end was cut by 9 bases, the J end by 5 bases, with 19 bases between.

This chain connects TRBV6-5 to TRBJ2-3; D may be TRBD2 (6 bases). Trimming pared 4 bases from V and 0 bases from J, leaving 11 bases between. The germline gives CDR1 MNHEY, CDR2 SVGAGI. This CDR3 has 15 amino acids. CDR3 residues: CASSLLGTSTDTQYF. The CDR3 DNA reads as TGTGCCAGCAGTTTGTTGGGGACTAGCACAGATACGCAGTATTTT.

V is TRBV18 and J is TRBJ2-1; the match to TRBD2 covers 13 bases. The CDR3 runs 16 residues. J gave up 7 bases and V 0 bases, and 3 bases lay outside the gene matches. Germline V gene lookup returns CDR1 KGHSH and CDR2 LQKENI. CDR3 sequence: CASSPPGLAGVNEQFF. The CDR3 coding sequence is TGTGCCAGCTCACCACCAGGACTAGCGGGAGTTAATGAGCAGTTCTTC.